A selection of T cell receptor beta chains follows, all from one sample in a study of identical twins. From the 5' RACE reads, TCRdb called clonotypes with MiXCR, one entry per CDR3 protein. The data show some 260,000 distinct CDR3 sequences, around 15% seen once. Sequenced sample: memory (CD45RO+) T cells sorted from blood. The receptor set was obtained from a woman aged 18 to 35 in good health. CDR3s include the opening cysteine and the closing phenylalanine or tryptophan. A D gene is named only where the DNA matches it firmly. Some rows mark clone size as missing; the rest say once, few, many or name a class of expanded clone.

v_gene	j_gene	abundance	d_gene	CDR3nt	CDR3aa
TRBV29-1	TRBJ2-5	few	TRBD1	TGCAGCGTCGAACCGGACAGGGAAGAGACCCAGTACTTC	CSVEPDREETQYF
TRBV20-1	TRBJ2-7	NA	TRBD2	TGCAGTGCTAGAGATATTAGCGGGAGTTGGGAGCAGTACTTC	CSARDISGSWEQYF
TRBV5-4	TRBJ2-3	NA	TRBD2	TGTGCCAGCAGCTTACTGGTTAGCGGGAGCAGCACAGATACGCAGTATTTT	CASSLLVSGSSTDTQYF
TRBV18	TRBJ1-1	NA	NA	TGTGCCAGCTCAAAAGGTATGGATCGGAACACTGAAGCTTTCTTT	CASSKGMDRNTEAFF
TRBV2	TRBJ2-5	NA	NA	TGTGCCAGCAGTGTTGGCGTACGAGAGACCCAGTACTTC	CASSVGVRETQYF
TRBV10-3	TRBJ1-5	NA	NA	TGTGCCATCAGTGGAGGAGGAAGCAATCAGCCCCAGCATTTT	CAISGGGSNQPQHF
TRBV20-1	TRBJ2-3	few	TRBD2	TGCAGTGCCAGTCGGGCCAGCGGGGCAGATACGCAGTATTTT	CSASRASGADTQYF
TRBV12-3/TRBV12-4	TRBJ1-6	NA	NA	TGTGCCAGCAGCCTATGGGTGGGGGCGGATTCACCCCTCCACTTT	CASSLWVGADSPLHF
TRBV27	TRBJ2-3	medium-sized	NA	TGTGCCAGCAGCCCCCCCCCGGGGGCCAGCACAGATACGCAGTATTTT	CASSPPPGASTDTQYF
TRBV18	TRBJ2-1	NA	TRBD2	TGTGCCAGCTCACAAGAGCGGGAGGGACTGTTCTTC	CASSQEREGLFF
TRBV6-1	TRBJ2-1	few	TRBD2	TGTGCCAGCACCGAAAGCGGGAGGGGTAGTTTGGATGAGCAGTTCTTC	CASTESGRGSLDEQFF
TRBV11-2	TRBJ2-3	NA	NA	TGTGCCAGCAGCTTAAGACGGGGGAGCACAGATACGCAGTATTTT	CASSLRRGSTDTQYF
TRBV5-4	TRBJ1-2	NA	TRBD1	TGTGCCAGCAGCTTGGACCAGGGGGCGAGGGGCTACACCTTC	CASSLDQGARGYTF
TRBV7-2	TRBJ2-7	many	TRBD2	TGTGCCAGCAGCTTAGGTGGGACTAGCGCCTACGAGCAGTACTTC	CASSLGGTSAYEQYF
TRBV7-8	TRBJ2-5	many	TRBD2	TGTGCCAGCAGCCTCAGCGGGGCCCAAGAGACCCAGTACTTC	CASSLSGAQETQYF
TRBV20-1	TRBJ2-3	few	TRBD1	TGCAGTGCGAGGGACAGGGAGAAGGCAGATACGCAGTATTTT	CSARDREKADTQYF
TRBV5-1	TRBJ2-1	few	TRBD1	TGCGCCAGCAGCTTGGAACAGGGGACCCACAATGAGCAGTTCTTC	CASSLEQGTHNEQFF
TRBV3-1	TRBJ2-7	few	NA	TGTGCCAGCAGCCCCCGGGGAGGGGGCGGCTCGGAGCAGTACTTC	CASSPRGGGGSEQYF
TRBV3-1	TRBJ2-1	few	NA	TGTGCCAGCAGCCAAGGAACAGGGTCCTACAATGAGCAGTTCTTC	CASSQGTGSYNEQFF
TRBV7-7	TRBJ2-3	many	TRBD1	TGTGCCAGCAGCTTAGCCCCCTTGGGACAGGGGGCAGATACGCAGTATTTT	CASSLAPLGQGADTQYF
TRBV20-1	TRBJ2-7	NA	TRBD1	TGCAGTGCCATGGACAGGTCAAGCTACGAGCAGTACTTC	CSAMDRSSYEQYF
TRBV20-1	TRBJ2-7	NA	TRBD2	TGCAGTGCTAGAGATCATGGTTCTAGCGGTTACGAGCAGTACTTC	CSARDHGSSGYEQYF
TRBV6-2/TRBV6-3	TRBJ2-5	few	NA	TGTGCCCTACTAGCAGGAGCCCAAGAGACCCAGTACTTC	CALLAGAQETQYF
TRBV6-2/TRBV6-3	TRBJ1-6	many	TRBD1	TGTGCCAGCAGAACAACAGGGGAGTCCTATAATTCACCCCTCCACTTT	CASRTTGESYNSPLHF
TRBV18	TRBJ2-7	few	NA	TGTGCCAGCTCAATCCGGCAGGGGCGCAGTAAGGAGCAGTACTTC	CASSIRQGRSKEQYF
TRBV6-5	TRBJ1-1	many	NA	TGTGCCAGCAGTGACTCCGGGGCTGACACTGAAGCTTTCTTT	CASSDSGADTEAFF
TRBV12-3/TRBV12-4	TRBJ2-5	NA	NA	TGTGCCAGCAGGTCCCCCGGGGAGACCCAGTACTTC	CASRSPGETQYF
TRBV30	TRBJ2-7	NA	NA	TGTGCCTGGGAGCTAGCGTCGAAAGCCTACGAGCAGTACTTC	CAWELASKAYEQYF
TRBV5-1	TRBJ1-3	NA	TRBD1	TGCGCCAGCAGCTTTACAGGGGGCACTGGAAACACCATATATTTT	CASSFTGGTGNTIYF
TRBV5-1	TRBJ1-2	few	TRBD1	TGCGCCAGCAGCTTGGAAGGACAGGGCAACTATGGCTACACCTTC	CASSLEGQGNYGYTF
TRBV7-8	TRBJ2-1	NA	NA	TGTGCCAGCAGTTATTCGTGGGGGGGCTCTGCAAATGAGCAGTTCTTC	CASSYSWGGSANEQFF
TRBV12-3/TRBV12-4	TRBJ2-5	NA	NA	TGTGCCAGCAGTTTTGGGGGGCGACAGGTAGAGACCCAGTACTTC	CASSFGGRQVETQYF
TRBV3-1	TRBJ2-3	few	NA	TGTGCCAGCAGCCTCTACCTCTCCAGGGGTGTGATCACAGATACGCAGTATTTT	CASSLYLSRGVITDTQYF
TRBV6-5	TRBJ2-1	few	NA	TGTGCCAGCAGTTACTCGTGGGGTTGGGGCAATGAGCAGTTCTTC	CASSYSWGWGNEQFF
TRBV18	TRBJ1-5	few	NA	TGTGCCAGCTCAATTAGGGGGGATCAGCCCCAGCATTTT	CASSIRGDQPQHF
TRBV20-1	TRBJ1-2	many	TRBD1	TGCAGTGCTAGGCCAGGGGGCGCGGATGGCTACACCTTC	CSARPGGADGYTF